This TCR beta chain emerged from a study of naive and memory T cell subsets. Two oligonucleotides, mixed equimolar, formed the beta constant-region primer covering TRBC1 and TRBC2. TCRdb passed the UMI-ligation and nested PCR reads through MiXCR, listing each CDR3 protein once. The repertoire holds 130,000 to 150,000 distinct CDR3 sequences, with about 17% as singletons. Findings of the study overall: Clonotypes are single alpha or beta chains, not paired receptors. RNA-based TCR counts may shift with T cell activation and differentiation. Between naive and memory subsets, TCR abundance power law exponents differed.

Cells stained for CD3, CD4, CD8, CD45RA, CD27 and viability were sorted into four CD45RA/CD27 subsets. This clonotype was picked up many times. Its antigen is not known. The CDR3 totals 13 residues. Trimming pared 4 bases from V and 5 bases from J, leaving 11 bases between. In germline, CDR1 is SNHLY, CDR2 FYNNEI. The gene calls are TRBV2 and TRBJ1-1, with a possible D match to TRBD1 (5 bases). The sequenced material came from naive CD4+ T cells from blood. This receptor was obtained from a human donor in good health. CDR3 region: CASSGGRKTEAFF. CDR3 DNA sequence: TGTGCCAGCAGTGGGGGCAGAAAGACTGAAGCTTTCTTT.